This T cell receptor (beta chain) comes out of a study of blood T cell repertoires in COVID-19. The overall study: Acute-phase and convalescent COVID-19 samples originated in the United States, Italy and Spain. The cDNA or gDNA used as material had been derived from T cells, B-cell-depleted T cells, or PBMCs.

The authors' processing: It was from reference gene primer amplification that nucleated cell counts were estimated. Some clones are missing from TCRdb's copy, which holds only in-frame ones; the method was immunoSEQ multiplex PCR. V, J and clone size are taken as reported in that table, and D and trimming were inferred from the DNA itself. The data contain about 220,000 clones, 70% to 90% of them singletons. Germline-derived CDR1 and CDR2 are MDHEN and SYDVKM. V lost 6 bases, J lost 5 bases, and 17 bases lay in between. This CDR3 has 14 amino acids. Sequencing input: peripheral blood. This chain links TRBV28 with TRBJ2-7, with a weak D call TRBD2 (5 bases). This receptor was obtained from a man aged 45 to 65 who had recovered from COVID-19. The CDR3 sequence is CASSSLTPGNEQYF. In nucleotides, the CDR3 is TGTGCCAGCAGCTCCCTGACTCCGGGAAACGAGCAGTACTTC. Looking up the rest from reference TRBV28 and TRBJ2-7 gives the full variable domain: DVKVTQSSRYLVKRTGEKVFLECVQDMDHENMFWYRQDPGLGLRLIYFSYDVKMKEKGDIPEGYSVSREKKERFSLILESASTNQTSMYLCASSSLTPGNEQYFGPGTRLTVT.